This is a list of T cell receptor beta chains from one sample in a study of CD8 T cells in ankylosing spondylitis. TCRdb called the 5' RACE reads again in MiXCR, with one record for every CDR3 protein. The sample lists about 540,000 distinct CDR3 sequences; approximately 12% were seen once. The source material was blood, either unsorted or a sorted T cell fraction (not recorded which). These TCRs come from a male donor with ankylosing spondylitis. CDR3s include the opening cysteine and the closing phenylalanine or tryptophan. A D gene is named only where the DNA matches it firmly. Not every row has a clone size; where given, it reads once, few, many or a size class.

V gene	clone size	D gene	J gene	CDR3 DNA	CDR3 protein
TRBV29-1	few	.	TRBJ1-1	TGCAGCGTTAGGGGGAAACCTGTGAACACTGAAGCTTTCTTT	CSVRGKPVNTEAFF
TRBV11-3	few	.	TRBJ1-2	TGTGCCAGCAGTTCCGGACCGGCTGGCTACACCTTC	CASSSGPAGYTF
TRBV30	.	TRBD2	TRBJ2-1	TGTGCCTGCCTTTCACTAGCGGCCATCGCCTACAATGAGCAGTTCTTC	CACLSLAAIAYNEQFF
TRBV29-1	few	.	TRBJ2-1	TGCAGCGTTGGGGGGTTTGGGATCAATGAGCAGTTCTTC	CSVGGFGINEQFF
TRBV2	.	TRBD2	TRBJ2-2	TGTGCCAGCAGTGAAGTAGCGGGAGCGACCGGGGAGCTGTTTTTT	CASSEVAGATGELFF
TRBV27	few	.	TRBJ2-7	TGTGCCAGCAGTTTACGATCCGAACCCTACGAGCAGTACTTC	CASSLRSEPYEQYF
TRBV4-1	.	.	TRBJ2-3	TGCGCCAGCAGCCAAGAGTTGCCAGATACGCAGTATTTT	CASSQELPDTQYF
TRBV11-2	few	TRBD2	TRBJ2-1	TGTGCCAGCAAAGGACTAGCGGAGACGGCCAATGAGCAGTTCTTC	CASKGLAETANEQFF
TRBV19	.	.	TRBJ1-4	TGTGCCTCCCAGGGTCTGGGACTCCCCAATGAAAAACTGTTTTTT	CASQGLGLPNEKLFF
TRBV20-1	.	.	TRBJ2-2	TGCAGTGCTGGCGGGCCCGGCACCGGGGAGCTGTTTTTT	CSAGGPGTGELFF
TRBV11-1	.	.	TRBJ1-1	TGTGCCAGCAGCTTAGTGTTCGAACGGGGGGCGCGGAGTACTGAAGCTTTCTTT	CASSLVFERGARSTEAFF
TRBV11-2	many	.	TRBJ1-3	TGTGCCAGCAGCCCCGGGCAGGTACCTGGAAACACCATATATTTT	CASSPGQVPGNTIYF
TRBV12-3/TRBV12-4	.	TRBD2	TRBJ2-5	TGTGCCAGCAGTTTAAGCCCACAGCGGGAGGAGACCCAGTACTTC	CASSLSPQREETQYF